A selection of T cell receptor beta chains follows, all from one sample in a study. TCRdb re-derived calls from the 5' RACE reads in MiXCR, one entry per CDR3 protein. Here the sample spans approximately 41,000 distinct CDR3 sequences, around 30% being singletons. The sample taken for sequencing was memory CD4+ T cells sorted from a lymph node. The receptor set was obtained from a female donor with breast cancer. Each CDR3 is given with its conserved first and last residue. D genes are given only for firm matches. Clone size is shown for a subset of rows, as once, few, many or a class of expanded clone.

>medium-sized|TRBJ2-5|TRBV7-2|TRBD2
TGTGCCAGCAGCCCCCGATTATGGACTAGTCAGACCCAGTACTTC
CASSPRLWTSQTQYF
>-|TRBJ1-2|TRBV2|-
TGTGCCAGCAGTGACCTAGTTTCTAACTATGGCTACACCTTC
CASSDLVSNYGYTF
>few|TRBJ1-1|TRBV7-9|-
TGTGCCAGCAGTTCCGGGAATATAGATTTCTTT
CASSSGNIDFF
>-|TRBJ2-5|TRBV20-1|-
TGCAGTGCTAGAGTCCCCATCCAAGAGACCCAGTACTTC
CSARVPIQETQYF
>few|TRBJ1-1|TRBV27|TRBD1
TGTGCCAGCAGTTCTCCCCGGGACAGGGGTGCGGGGAACACTGAAGCTTTCTTT
CASSSPRDRGAGNTEAFF
>few|TRBJ1-1|TRBV7-8|TRBD1
TGTGCCAGCAACTCACTAAGGGACAGGCGAGGAGACACTGAAGCTTTCTTT
CASNSLRDRRGDTEAFF
>-|TRBJ2-3|TRBV12-3/TRBV12-4|-
TGTGCCAGCAGTCTAAGCCCCGGGACGGAACCCACAGATACGCAGTATTTT
CASSLSPGTEPTDTQYF
>-|TRBJ2-1|TRBV4-2|-
TGTGCCAGCAGCCCGCCGAGTGGAAACAATGAGCAGTTCTTC
CASSPPSGNNEQFF
>few|TRBJ2-2|TRBV5-1|-
TGCGCCAGCAGCTTGGAGGGGCGCGACACCGGGGAGCTGTTTTTT
CASSLEGRDTGELFF
>few|TRBJ2-3|TRBV5-6|-
TGTGCCAGCACAGGGCAGGGAAATACGCAGTATTTT
CASTGQGNTQYF
>many|TRBJ1-2|TRBV9|-
TGTGCCAGCACTGACAGTCCCACCGACTATGGCTACACCTTC
CASTDSPTDYGYTF